The next 21 T cell receptor beta chains were all read from a single sample in a study of blood T cell repertoires in COVID-19. Clones were read by immunoSEQ multiplex PCR, and TCRdb kept only the in-frame ones, dropping some. The sample has roughly 150,000 clones; around 92% are singletons. Specimen: peripheral blood. These receptors were collected from a man aged 60-69 years with acute or convalescent COVID-19.

This sequence joins TRBV11-1 and TRBJ1-1; tentatively, D is TRBD1 (5 bases). The CDR3 runs 14 residues. Looked up from germline, CDR1 is SGHAT and CDR2 is FQDESV (reference sequence). V was cut by 3 bases and J by 7 bases, with 15 bases left in between. The CDR3 region has the DNA TGTGCCAGCAGCTTCATCCAGGGAGGGGTTGAAGCTTTCTTT. The encoded protein is CASSFIQGGVEAFF. The whole variable domain, remainder taken from reference TRBV11-1 and TRBJ1-1, is EAEVAQSPRYKITEKSQAVAFWCDPISGHATLYWYRQILGQGPELLVQFQDESVVDDSQLPKDRFSAERLKGVDSTLKIQPAELGDSAMYLCASSFIQGGVEAFFGQGTRLTVV.

V is TRBV3-1 (or the pseudogene TRBV3-2) and J is TRBJ1-6; no reliable D call. The V end lost 6 bases, the J end lost 7 bases, and 13 bases lay between the germline ends. CDR1 and CDR2 (germline): LGHDT, YNNKEL (reference sequence). This CDR3 has 14 residues. Here the CDR3 DNA reads TGTGCCAGCAGTTATCGGGAGCGAAATTCACCCCTCCACTTT. It specifies CASSYRERNSPLHF.

V and J are TRBV7-2 and TRBJ2-1; unclear D gene. This CDR3 region has 13 residues. The V gene lost 5 bases and the J gene lost 6 bases, with 11 bases spanning the gap. From germline, CDR1 is SGHTA and CDR2 FQGNSA. This chain's CDR3 is CASSLNSPNEQFF. In DNA, the CDR3 is TGTGCCAGCAGCCTCAACAGTCCCAATGAGCAGTTCTTC. Drawing the rest from reference TRBV7-2 and TRBJ2-1, the complete variable domain is GAGVSQSPSNKVTEKGKDVELRCDPISGHTALYWYRQSLGQGLEFLIYFQGNSAPDKSGLPSDRFSAERTGGSVSTLTIQRTQQEDSAVYLCASSLNSPNEQFFGPGTRLTVL.

This chain joins TRBV27 and TRBJ2-1, with TRBD1 matching over 7 bases. The germline V gene encodes CDR1 MNHEY and CDR2 SMNVEV (reference sequence). This CDR3 contains 18 residues. The trim removed 5 bases at V and 1 base at J, leaving 14 bases unmatched. The DNA for the CDR3 is TGTGCCAGCAGTGGAAGGCACCCCAGGGGGTGGTCCTACAATGAGCAGTTCTTC. As protein: CASSGRHPRGWSYNEQFF.

Comments on this clone: A read error may produce the germline difference seen at one junction end. The chain joins TRBV10-3 to TRBJ1-5, with TRBD1 identical over 7 bases. Germline assignment: CDR1 ENHRY and CDR2 SYGVKD. This CDR3 region has 15 residues. CDR3 coding DNA: TGTGCCATCAAAGGGGCAGGGGGTAGCGATCAGCCCCAGCATTTT. Its translation: CAIKGAGGSDQPQHF.

The chain links TRBV6-1 to TRBJ1-6, with D unclear. Trimming removed 2 bases from V and 12 bases from J, with 11 bases in between. Germline V gene data show CDR1 as MNHNS and CDR2 as SASEGT. The CDR3 covers 13 residues. CDR3 loop: CASSESSGLPLHF. The CDR3 nucleotides read TGTGCCAGCAGTGAAAGTTCGGGATTACCCCTCCACTTT.

The genes are TRBV6-2 or TRBV6-3 and TRBJ2-2, with D tentatively TRBD1 (6 bases). From germline, CDR1 is MNHEY and CDR2 SVGEGT. The CDR3 is 13 amino acids. V was cut by 5 bases and J by 7 bases, with 11 bases left in between. The CDR3 reads CASSITGIGELFF. In nucleotides, the CDR3 is TGTGCCAGCAGTATTACAGGGATCGGGGAGCTGTTTTTT.

The chain is built from TRBV9 and TRBJ2-3, with 7 positions matching TRBD2. V trimming: 4 bases; J trimming: 2 bases; junction bases outside the gene matches: 13. CDR1 is SGDLS, CDR2 YYNGEE, per germline. The CDR3 has 17 amino acids. The CDR3 nucleotides are TGTGCCAGCAGCTACTCCACCGGGACTACCTACACAGATACGCAGTATTTT. Its translation: CASSYSTGTTYTDTQYF.

The J gene is TRBJ1-1, the V gene TRBV7-9; TRBD1 aligns across 8 bases. There are 15 residues in the CDR3. Germline CDR1 is SEHNR and CDR2 is FQNEAQ (reference sequence). Germline trimming cut 5 bases from V and 0 bases from J; bases unmatched to any gene: 5. In DNA, the CDR3 is TGTGCCAGCAGCCCCGGACAGGGATTGAACACTGAAGCTTTCTTT. Translating it yields CASSPGQGLNTEAFF. The full variable domain, rest sourced from reference TRBV7-9 and TRBJ1-1, is DTGVSQNPRHKITKRGQNVTFRCDPISEHNRLYWYRQTLGQGPEFLTYFQNEAQLEKSRLLSDRFSAERPKGSFSTLEIQRTEQGDSAMYLCASSPGQGLNTEAFFGQGTRLTVV.

The chain joins TRBV5-4 to TRBJ2-3; 11 bases align to TRBD2. The CDR3 has 17 amino acids. Germline CDR1 reads SGHNT; CDR2 reads YYREEE (reference sequence). Germline trimming cut 4 bases from V and 0 bases from J; bases unmatched to any gene: 7. CDR3 sequence: CASSPFSGGASTDTQYF. In DNA form, the CDR3 reads TGTGCCAGCAGCCCCTTTAGCGGGGGGGCTAGCACAGATACGCAGTATTTT.

The genes are TRBV19 and TRBJ1-5; 8 nucleotides align to TRBD1. The V gene's germline CDR1 is LNHDA and CDR2 SQIVND (reference sequence). The CDR3 spans 16 residues. V gave up 5 bases and J gave up 11 bases; unmatched junction bases: 17. This CDR3 is CASSPPDRGPWGAQHF. The CDR3 coding sequence is TGTGCCAGTAGTCCACCCGACAGGGGCCCATGGGGAGCCCAGCATTTT.

The chain carries TRBV24-1 and TRBJ1-2; D perhaps matches TRBD1 (6 bases). CDR3 size: 14 residues. The V gene's germline CDR1 is KGHDR and CDR2 SFDVKD. The V and J ends lost 5 bases and 4 bases respectively, with 13 bases between them. The CDR3 nucleotides are TGTGCCACCAGTGGGGGTACAGGGCGCTATGGCTACACCTTC. Translating it yields CATSGGTGRYGYTF.

J is TRBJ1-6 and V is TRBV19, with TRBD1 matching 9 bases. V lost 5 bases to trimming and J lost 5 bases; unmatched junction nucleotides: 7. The CDR3 is made up of 16 amino acids. Germline V lookup: CDR1 LNHDA, CDR2 SQIVND (reference sequence). The CDR3 DNA reads as TGTGCCAGTAGTCGGGACAGGGATGCCGATAATTCACCCCTCCACTTT. Translation gives CASSRDRDADNSPLHF.

This clone was observed a single time. This chain connects TRBV27 to TRBJ1-2; D possibly corresponds to TRBD1 (6 bases). V gave up 5 bases and J gave up 5 bases, with 15 bases separating them. CDR3 length equals 14 residues. The germline gives CDR1 MNHEY, CDR2 SMNVEV (reference sequence). The CDR3 region has the DNA TGTGCCAGCAGTAGATCCGGCAGGGGATATGGCTACACCTTC. Translating gives CASSRSGRGYGYTF.

The rearrangement links TRBV29-1 to TRBJ1-2, with a tentative D call TRBD1 (5 bases). The CDR3 has 13 amino acids. V was clipped by 5 bases and J by 3 bases, with 13 bases between them. The germline CDR1 and CDR2 sequences are SQVTM and ANQGSEA. Here the CDR3 reads CSVQQGPDYGYTF. The CDR3 region has the DNA TGCAGCGTTCAGCAGGGCCCAGACTATGGCTACACCTTC.

The rearrangement links TRBV19 to TRBJ2-7; no clear D gene. Trimming removed 1 base from V and 4 bases from J, with 8 bases in between. The CDR3 runs 13 residues. CDR1 LNHDA and CDR2 SQIVND come from the germline V gene (reference sequence). The CDR3 sequence is CASSIGQNYEQYF. Here the CDR3 DNA reads TGTGCCAGTAGTATAGGCCAGAATTACGAGCAGTACTTC.

The rearrangement links TRBV24-1 to TRBJ1-2, with D possibly TRBD1 on 6 matching bases. CDR3 length equals 17 residues. Germline loops: CDR1 KGHDR, CDR2 SFDVKD. Trimming stripped 1 base from V and 2 bases from J, with 16 bases between. In DNA, the CDR3 is TGTGCCACCAGTGATTTCGGGCAGGGGCAGGGGAACTATGGCTACACCTTC. It is translated as CATSDFGQGQGNYGYTF.

The chain employs TRBV5-1 and TRBJ1-2; 7 nucleotides align to TRBD1. Germline-derived CDR1 and CDR2 are SGHRS and YFSETQ. This CDR3 is 13 amino acids long. The V and J ends lost 4 bases and 10 bases, in that order; junction bases with no gene match: 10. This chain's CDR3 is CASSRLGQSFYTF. DNA of the CDR3: TGCGCCAGCAGCAGGCTGGGACAGAGCTTCTACACCTTC. Drawing the rest from reference TRBV5-1 and TRBJ1-2, the complete variable domain is KAGVTQTPRYLIKTRGQQVTLSCSPISGHRSVSWYQQTPGQGLQFLFEYFSETQRNKGNFPGRFSGRQFSNSRSEMNVSTLELGDSALYLCASSRLGQSFYTFGSGTRLTVV.

This chain connects TRBV5-8 to TRBJ2-7; D is possibly TRBD1 (5 bases). Trimming left V 5 bases short and J 7 bases short, with 19 bases between. Germline V lookup: CDR1 SGHTS, CDR2 YDEGEE. This CDR3 comprises 14 residues. The CDR3 nucleotides read TGTGCCAGCAGTCCCACAGGAATAGGTTATGAGCAGTACTTC. Translated, it gives CASSPTGIGYEQYF.

V usage is TRBV4-1 and J usage is TRBJ2-1, with D unclear. Germline V CDR1 and CDR2: MGHRA, YSYEKL. The CDR3 consists of 14 residues. V lost 3 bases, J lost 5 bases, and 11 bases lay in between. The CDR3 loop reads CASSHQLVDNEQFF. As DNA, the CDR3 is TGCGCCAGCAGCCACCAGTTGGTCGACAATGAGCAGTTCTTC.

The chain uses TRBV27 and TRBJ1-4, with D possibly TRBD1 on 6 matching bases. The V end was cut by 5 bases, the J end by 8 bases, with 18 bases between. The CDR3 is 15 amino acids. The germline V gene encodes CDR1 MNHEY and CDR2 SMNVEV (reference sequence). The CDR3 reads CASSLFTGTEEKLFF. The CDR3 nucleotides are TGTGCCAGCAGTCTCTTCACAGGGACGGAGGAAAAACTGTTTTTT. The full variable domain, completed using reference TRBV27 and TRBJ1-4, is EAQVTQNPRYLITVTGKKLTVTCSQNMNHEYMSWYRQDPGLGLRQIYYSMNVEVTDKGDVPEGYKVSRKEKRNFPLILESPSPNQTSLYFCASSLFTGTEEKLFFGSGTQLSVL.